These 27 T cell receptor beta chains share one sample of origin, sequenced in a study of T cell responses to AZD1222 COVID-19 vaccine. The table came from immunoSEQ multiplex PCR; TCRdb's copy has only in-frame clones and leaves some out. Here the sample spans about 140,000 clones, 90% being singletons. The sequenced sample was peripheral blood, obtained on day 0 of AZD1222 vaccination. The receptor set was obtained from an adult in good health.

The chain recombines TRBV18 with TRBJ1-3; perhaps TRBD1 as D (5 bases). The CDR3 length is 16 residues. Trimming took off 3 bases at V and 0 bases at J, with 12 bases between the two ends. Germline values: CDR1 KGHSH, CDR2 LQKENI. CDR3 residues: CASSPRDRISGNTIYF. CDR3 DNA sequence: TGTGCCAGCTCACCGAGAGACAGAATCTCTGGAAACACCATATATTTT. Full variable domain (remainder filled in from reference TRBV18 and TRBJ1-3): NAGVMQNPRHLVRRRGQEARLRCSPMKGHSHVYWYRQLPEEGLKFMVYLQKENIIDESGMPKERFSAEFPKEGPSILRIQQVVRGDSAAYFCASSPRDRISGNTIYFGEGSWLTVV.

The chain joins TRBV6-4 to TRBJ1-2, with D maybe TRBD1 (6 bases). The CDR3 covers 13 residues. V was clipped by 3 bases and J by 4 bases, with 9 bases between them. Germline V gene lookup returns CDR1 MRHNA and CDR2 SNTAGT. The chain's CDR3 is CASSEGGPYGYTF. DNA for the CDR3: TGTGCCAGCAGTGAGGGGGGCCCCTATGGCTACACCTTC.

This clone came up once. The V gene is TRBV11-3, the J gene TRBJ1-1, with D uncertain. In germline, CDR1 is SGHNT, CDR2 YENEEA. This CDR3 is built from 17 residues. V was pared by 11 bases and J by 3 bases, with 28 bases between. The CDR3 spells CACHPGFVGSAYTEAFF. CDR3 in DNA: TGTGCCTGCCACCCGGGCTTCGTTGGTTCCGCCTACACTGAAGCTTTCTTT.

The chain uses TRBV5-1 and TRBJ1-2, with TRBD1 matching 7 bases. J lost 7 bases, V lost 1 base, and 13 bases had no gene match. From germline, CDR1 is SGHRS and CDR2 YFSETQ. This CDR3 spans 16 amino acids. Here the CDR3 DNA reads TGCGCCAGCAGCTTGCCCGGGGTAGGGACAGTCTTTGGCTACACCTTC. Its protein is CASSLPGVGTVFGYTF.

The chain has TRBV5-4 and TRBJ2-7; 9 bases line up with TRBD2. Germline V lookup: CDR1 SGHNT, CDR2 YYREEE (reference sequence). With 0 bases clipped from V and 4 bases from J, the junction kept 5 bases outside the gene matches. The CDR3 is 15 amino acids. The CDR3 DNA follows: TGTGCCAGCAGCTTGGGGACTAGCGTTATGTACGAGCAGTACTTC. Translation: CASSLGTSVMYEQYF.

This clone has just one count. CDR3 sequence reads: CASTGVYGYTF. Here the CDR3 DNA reads TGTGCCAGCACAGGTGTCTATGGCTACACCTTC. The chain joins TRBV19 to TRBJ1-2, with a possible D match to TRBD1 (5 bases). The CDR3 is made up of 11 amino acids. Per germline, CDR1 LNHDA and CDR2 SQIVND (reference sequence). V was pared by 9 bases and J by 4 bases, with 9 bases between.

The chain links TRBV11-3 to TRBJ2-2, with 7 bases identical to TRBD2. The CDR3 extends over 14 amino acids. V dropped 5 bases and J dropped 5; count of bases not matched to a gene: 5. From germline, CDR1 is SGHNT and CDR2 YENEEA. The chain's CDR3 is CASSKTRGTGELFF. DNA of the CDR3: TGTGCCAGCAGCAAAACGCGGGGGACCGGGGAGCTGTTTTTT.

The chain recombines TRBV7-6 with TRBJ2-7; 14 bases agree with TRBD2. Germline CDR1 is SGHVS and CDR2 is FNYEAQ. This CDR3 has 18 amino acids. The V and J ends lost 4 bases and 1 base, in that order; junction bases with no gene match: 9. CDR3 region: CASSSTGTSGRTSYEQYF. The CDR3 nucleotides are TGTGCCAGCAGCTCGACCGGGACTAGCGGGAGAACATCCTACGAGCAGTACTTC.

This clone was counted once. The V and J genes are TRBV6-2 or TRBV6-3 and TRBJ2-1, with TRBD2 matching over 12 bases. V gave up 2 bases and J gave up 5 bases; unmatched junction bases: 1. Germline values: CDR1 MNHEY, CDR2 SVGEGT. The CDR3 length is 15 residues. The CDR3 reads CASSYASGGDNEQFF. As DNA, the CDR3 is TGTGCCAGCAGTTACGCTAGCGGGGGGGACAATGAGCAGTTCTTC.

J is TRBJ1-2 and V is TRBV6-2 or TRBV6-3; D gene ambiguous. From germline, CDR1 is MNHEY and CDR2 SVGEGT. This CDR3 has 15 residues. Between the trimmed V and J ends, which lost 2 bases and 4 bases, there was a span of 14 bases. This chain's CDR3 is CASSYRVPQFYGYTF. CDR3 in DNA: TGTGCCAGCAGTTACCGGGTCCCACAATTCTATGGCTACACCTTC.

This rearrangement joins TRBV11-3 to TRBJ1-1; D is unresolved. V dropped 1 base and J dropped 1 base, with 4 bases sitting between them. The CDR3 totals 13 residues. Germline V gives CDR1 SGHNT, CDR2 YENEEA. The CDR3 region is CASSLVENTEAFF. As DNA, the CDR3 is TGTGCCAGCAGCTTAGTGGAGAACACTGAAGCTTTCTTT.

The gene calls are TRBV25-1 and TRBJ1-1; a possible D gene is TRBD1 (6 bases). From germline, CDR1 is MGHDK and CDR2 SYGVNS. V lost 4 bases and J 8 bases, leaving 8 bases between the germline ends. This CDR3 region has 11 residues. The CDR3 sequence: CASSVGTEAFF. Written as DNA, the CDR3 is TGTGCCAGCAGTGTTGGGACAGAAGCTTTCTTT.

This chain connects TRBV4-1 to TRBJ1-6; D ambiguous. Germline V lookup: CDR1 MGHRA, CDR2 YSYEKL. The V gene lost 4 bases and the J gene lost 4 bases, with 11 bases spanning the gap. The CDR3 totals 15 residues. The CDR3 loop is CASSPRLLYNSPLHF. DNA of the CDR3: TGCGCCAGCAGCCCTCGATTACTGTATAATTCACCCCTCCACTTT.

This chain connects TRBV19 to TRBJ2-7, with TRBD2 matching 11 bases. This CDR3 is 15 amino acids long. J was trimmed by 5 bases and V by 1 base; bases with no gene match: 4. Germline CDR1 reads LNHDA; CDR2 reads SQIVND (reference sequence). CDR3 sequence reads: CASSIVTSGSHEQYF. The DNA for the CDR3 is TGTGCCAGTAGTATAGTAACTAGCGGGAGCCACGAGCAGTACTTC.

This rearrangement joins TRBV9 to TRBJ1-6; TRBD1 might be the D (6 bases). The CDR3 totals 15 residues. The ends were cut back, 4 bases at V and 8 bases at J, with 16 bases in the middle. Germline lookup yields CDR1 SGDLS and CDR2 YYNGEE. The CDR3: CASSSTQGGDSPLHF. In DNA form, the CDR3 reads TGTGCCAGCAGCTCAACACAGGGTGGGGATTCACCCCTCCACTTT.

The chain employs TRBV30 and TRBJ1-1; no clear D gene. The CDR3 contains 13 residues. With 2 bases removed from V and 7 bases from J, the gap between germline ends came to 14 bases. Germline CDR1 is GTSNPN and CDR2 is SVGIG (reference sequence). CDR3 in DNA: TGTGCCTGGAGTAGCCGGTCTGGAGTTGAAGCTTTCTTT. Translating it yields CAWSSRSGVEAFF.

This sequence joins TRBV4-2 and TRBJ2-5; 14 bases are a match to TRBD2. The CDR3 consists of 17 residues. Germline V gene data show CDR1 as LGHNA and CDR2 as YNFKEQ. Trimming took 2 bases from V and 5 from J; bases not matched to a gene: 7. The CDR3: CASSQLPGLAGGETQYF. Here the CDR3 DNA reads TGTGCCAGCAGCCAATTGCCCGGACTAGCGGGGGGTGAGACCCAGTACTTC.

The chain uses TRBV7-2 and TRBJ2-7; 8 bases fit TRBD1. This CDR3 is built from 15 residues. V was clipped by 3 bases and J by 0 bases; unmatched bases: 4. CDR1 and CDR2 (germline): SGHTA, FQGNSA. This CDR3 is CASSFGQGNSYEQYF. The CDR3, as DNA: TGTGCCAGCAGCTTCGGACAGGGAAACTCCTACGAGCAGTACTTC.

The CDR3 DNA follows: TGTGCCAGCAGTTTGTTGGGGGACAGCCTCTTCAATCAGCCCCAGCATTTT. Amino acids: CASSLLGDSLFNQPQHF. The V and J genes are TRBV27 and TRBJ1-5, with 7 bases fitting TRBD1. The CDR3 has 17 residues. J lost 3 bases, V lost 3 bases, and 11 bases had no gene match. Looked up from germline, CDR1 is MNHEY and CDR2 is SMNVEV (reference sequence).

This clone was observed once. This chain joins TRBV20-1 and TRBJ1-5; D is undetermined. The ends were cut back, 3 bases at V and 0 bases at J, with 6 bases in the middle. The CDR3 spans 13 residues. Germline V gene data show CDR1 as DFQATT and CDR2 as SNEGSKA (reference sequence). The CDR3 DNA is TGCAGTGCTAGTTTTTATAGCAATCAGCCCCAGCATTTT. Translated, it gives CSASFYSNQPQHF.

The rearrangement joins TRBV5-1 to TRBJ1-1; 10 nucleotides align to TRBD1. Trimming cost V 3 bases and J 4 bases; bases outside gene matches: 6. Germline loops: CDR1 SGHRS, CDR2 YFSETQ. This CDR3 comprises 15 residues. The DNA for the CDR3 is TGCGCCAGCAGCTGGGACAGGGGTGGGACCACTGAAGCTTTCTTT. Translation: CASSWDRGGTTEAFF.

This clone was observed once. The chain carries TRBV19 and TRBJ1-5; TRBD1 matches at 10 bases. The length of the CDR3 is 16 residues. With 2 bases clipped from V and 5 bases from J, the junction kept 6 bases outside the gene matches. Germline V lookup: CDR1 LNHDA, CDR2 SQIVND (reference sequence). The CDR3 region is CASSIPGTGAYQPQHF. The CDR3 region has the DNA TGTGCCAGTAGTATACCCGGGACAGGGGCATATCAGCCCCAGCATTTT.

The rearrangement uses TRBV6-2 or TRBV6-3 and TRBJ2-7; 12 bases map to TRBD2. CDR3 length equals 14 residues. J lost 5 bases, V lost 5 bases, and 4 bases had no gene match. Per the germline V gene, CDR1 is MNHEY and CDR2 is SVGEGT. CDR3 nucleotides: TGTGCCAGCAGTGGACTAGCGGGAACGGACGAGCAGTACTTC. Protein product: CASSGLAGTDEQYF.

The chain recombines TRBV7-2 with TRBJ1-4; 7 bases match TRBD1. Trimming took 0 bases from V and 2 from J; bases not matched to a gene: 3. Germline loops: CDR1 SGHTA, CDR2 FQGNSA. The CDR3 is 16 amino acids. CDR3 bases: TGTGCCAGCAGCTTAGCAGGGGGCATGACTAATGAAAAACTGTTTTTT. Protein: CASSLAGGMTNEKLFF.

This chain links TRBV5-1 with TRBJ1-4, with D perhaps matching TRBD1 (5 bases). CDR1 and CDR2 from the germline V gene are SGHRS and YFSETQ. V shed 0 bases and J shed 8 bases, with 11 bases lying between them. The CDR3 runs to 14 residues. CDR3 sequence reads: CASSLEWGDEKLFF. Here the CDR3 DNA reads TGCGCCAGCAGCTTGGAGTGGGGGGACGAAAAACTGTTTTTT.

The rearrangement links TRBV11-3 to TRBJ2-5, with TRBD1 matching over 9 bases. J was trimmed by 2 bases and V by 1 base; bases with no gene match: 5. The CDR3 runs 16 residues. CDR1 SGHNT and CDR2 YENEEA come from the germline V gene. CDR3 DNA: TGTGCCAGCAGCTTAGGGACAGGGGACGAACAAGAGACCCAGTACTTC. This sequence encodes CASSLGTGDEQETQYF. Supplemented by reference TRBV11-3 and TRBJ2-5, the full variable domain reads EAGVVQSPRYKIIEKKQPVAFWCNPISGHNTLYWYLQNLGQGPELLIRYENEEAVDDSQLPKDRFSAERLKGVDSTLKIQPAELGDSAVYLCASSLGTGDEQETQYFGPGTRLLVL.

The gene calls are TRBV11-2 and TRBJ2-3; D possibly matches TRBD1 or TRBD2 (6 bases each). Germline values: CDR1 SGHAT, CDR2 FQNNGV. The CDR3 consists of 15 residues. V dropped 5 bases and J dropped 0 bases, with 12 bases sitting between them. The CDR3 sequence: CASSLGGTSTDTQYF. The CDR3 nucleotides read TGTGCCAGCAGCCTGGGCGGGACAAGCACAGATACGCAGTATTTT.